This is a list of T cell receptor beta chains from one sample in a study of T cell repertoires in cytomegalovirus infection. TCRdb reprocessed the reads with MiXCR, giving one entry per CDR3 protein. The sample lists 250,000 to 300,000 distinct CDR3 sequences; over 8% were seen once. Material: PBMCs. The receptor set was obtained from a human donor in good health (CMV status not recorded). Some clones in this sample may be carry-over from other donors' samples. Each CDR3 is given with its conserved first and last residue. The D gene is left open where the match is weak. Each size is how often the clone was seen (once, few, many) or a class if it is expanded.

V gene	D gene	clone size	J gene	CDR3 DNA	CDR3 protein
TRBV5-6	-	many	TRBJ1-1	TGTGCCAGCAGCTCTACGATTGGACAGACGAACACTGAAGCTTTCTTT	CASSSTIGQTNTEAFF
TRBV10-3	-	many	TRBJ2-7	TGTGCCATCAGTGTTGGAGGGGGGAGGGAGCAGTACTTC	CAISVGGGREQYF
TRBV7-8	TRBD1	many	TRBJ1-1	TGTGCCAGCAGCCCTCCACAGGGGGGGGTGACTGAAGCTTTCTTT	CASSPPQGGVTEAFF
TRBV7-2	TRBD1	many	TRBJ2-7	TGTGCCAGCAGCTTAAGACAGGGTACGACGTACGAGCAGTACTTC	CASSLRQGTTYEQYF
TRBV20-1	TRBD2	few	TRBJ2-4	TGCAGTGCTAGACTCAACCTACGGAGCGGGGACAAAAACATTCAGTACTTC	CSARLNLRSGDKNIQYF
TRBV7-2	-	many	TRBJ1-4	TGTGCCAGCAGCTTGGCACCCCACGGGGTGACTAATGAAAAACTGTTTTTT	CASSLAPHGVTNEKLFF
TRBV7-2	-	many	TRBJ2-5	TGTGCCAGCAGCCGGGATACGTCTGGGGAGACCCAGTACTTC	CASSRDTSGETQYF
TRBV7-2	TRBD1	many	TRBJ2-7	TGTGCCAGCAGCTTAGTTGGGACAGGGGACTCCTACGAGCAGTACTTC	CASSLVGTGDSYEQYF
TRBV19	-	many	TRBJ2-3	TGTGCCACCTCAAAGGGGGGTACGCAGTATTTT	CATSKGGTQYF
TRBV20-1	TRBD2	few	TRBJ2-5	TGCAGTGCTAGGAATCTAGCGGGAGCCGGGTTCCAAGAGACCCAGTACTTC	CSARNLAGAGFQETQYF